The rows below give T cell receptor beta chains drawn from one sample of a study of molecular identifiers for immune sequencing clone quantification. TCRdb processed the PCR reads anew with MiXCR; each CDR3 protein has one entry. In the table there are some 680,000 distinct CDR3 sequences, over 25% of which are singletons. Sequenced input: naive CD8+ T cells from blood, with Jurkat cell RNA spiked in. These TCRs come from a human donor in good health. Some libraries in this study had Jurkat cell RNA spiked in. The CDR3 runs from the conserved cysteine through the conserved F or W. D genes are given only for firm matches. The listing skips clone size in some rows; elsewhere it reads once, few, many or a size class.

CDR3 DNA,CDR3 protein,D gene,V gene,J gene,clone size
TGCGCCAGCAGTGGGGCAGAATTTTATAGCAATCAGCCCCAGCATTTT,CASSGAEFYSNQPQHF,.,TRBV10-2,TRBJ1-5,few
TGTGCCAGCAGCCGGACAGGTGGTGTTTTAGCTCGGGAGCAGTACTTC,CASSRTGGVLAREQYF,TRBD1,TRBV5-4,TRBJ2-7,.
TGTGCCAGCAGCTCCTCTGGCTGGAGCACAGATACGCAGTATTTT,CASSSSGWSTDTQYF,.,TRBV7-3,TRBJ2-3,many
TGTGCCAGTAGCCTGGGATCCGGCTATGGCTACACCTTC,CASSLGSGYGYTF,.,TRBV19,TRBJ1-2,few
TGTGCCAGCAGCCACGCCGGGGGGCCCGGGAAAGAGACCCAGTACTTC,CASSHAGGPGKETQYF,.,TRBV7-9,TRBJ2-5,few
TGTGCCAGCAGCTCTCACAGGGGCAATTCACCCCTCCACTTT,CASSSHRGNSPLHF,TRBD1,TRBV7-2,TRBJ1-6,many
TGCAGCGTGGCCCCTGTTGCAGGGAATGAGCAGTTCTTC,CSVAPVAGNEQFF,.,TRBV29-1,TRBJ2-1,.
TGCGCCAGCAGCCTAAGGGATGGGGGGGTGAACACTGAAGCTTTCTTT,CASSLRDGGVNTEAFF,.,TRBV4-3,TRBJ1-1,.
TGTGCCAGTAGTTACGGGGATCCTCAGCCCCAGCATTTT,CASSYGDPQPQHF,.,TRBV19,TRBJ1-5,.
TGCAGCGTTGTAGGTGACAGGGTTAGCTACAATGAGCAGTTCTTC,CSVVGDRVSYNEQFF,TRBD1,TRBV29-1,TRBJ2-1,few
TGTGCCAGCAGTTACAGACAGGGGAGCTTGAACACTGAAGCTTTCTTT,CASSYRQGSLNTEAFF,TRBD1,TRBV6-5,TRBJ1-1,many